This entry lists 22 T cell receptor beta chains sequenced from one sample in a study of blood T cell repertoires in COVID-19 (TCRdb year 2020). The library was prepared using the immunoSEQ multiplex PCR assay. TCRdb limited this immuneACCESS table to in-frame rearrangements with V and J called. A share of clones is missing; checked studies link under half to unresolved V genes, and the rest is unexplained. The sample table holds fewer than 200,000 clones, of which about four fifths were seen once. The top ten clonotypes cover 8.1% of the sample. The sample taken for sequencing was peripheral blood. These receptors were taken from an older woman with COVID-19, enrolled during active disease.

This chain joins TRBV10-3 and TRBJ2-1; tentatively, D is TRBD1 (6 bases). Trimming left V 4 bases short and J 2 bases short, with 15 bases between. Per the germline V gene, CDR1 is ENHRY and CDR2 is SYGVKD. The CDR3 extends over 16 amino acids. The CDR3: CAISGDRIVAYNEQFF. The CDR3 DNA reads TGTGCCATCAGTGGTGACAGGATCGTCGCCTACAATGAGCAGTTCTTC.

This clone came up once. This rearrangement joins TRBV7-3 to TRBJ2-1, with 8 positions matching TRBD2. Trimming at V came to 5 bases and at J to 0 bases, leaving 6 bases not matched to a gene. Per the germline V gene, CDR1 is SGHTA and CDR2 is FQGTGA. The CDR3 consists of 16 residues. CDR3 protein: CASSPLGGASYNEQFF. In DNA form, the CDR3 reads TGTGCCAGCAGCCCCCTCGGGGGGGCCTCCTACAATGAGCAGTTCTTC.

CDR3 DNA: TGTGCCAGCAGCTTAGCGGCGGGGGGCCGACAGCCCCAGCATTTT. Amino acid sequence: CASSLAAGGRQPQHF. The V and J genes are TRBV7-8 and TRBJ1-5; weak D call: TRBD1 (6 bases). Looked up from germline, CDR1 is SGHVS and CDR2 is FQNEAQ. Deletions cut 0 bases from V and 7 bases from J, with 13 bases between. The CDR3 contains 15 residues.

The chain joins TRBV12-3 or TRBV12-4 to TRBJ1-5; 7 bases match TRBD1. This CDR3 region has 13 residues. V lost 5 bases to trimming and J lost 5 bases; unmatched junction nucleotides: 3. CDR3 sequence: CASSDRDYQPQHF. CDR3 bases: TGTGCCAGCAGTGACAGGGATTATCAGCCCCAGCATTTT.

J is TRBJ2-1 and V is TRBV30; D perhaps matches TRBD2 (6 bases). V lost 3 bases and J lost 7, with 16 bases in between. The germline CDR1 and CDR2 sequences are GTSNPN and SVGIG (reference sequence). The CDR3 runs 14 residues. DNA for the CDR3: TGTGCCTGGAGGGGCGCGGGATTCGGGAATGAGCAGTTCTTC. It is translated as CAWRGAGFGNEQFF.

The V and J genes are TRBV5-1 and TRBJ2-7; 10 positions match TRBD2. V gave up 4 bases and J gave up 0 bases; unmatched junction bases: 4. Per the germline V gene, CDR1 is SGHRS and CDR2 is YFSETQ. The CDR3 has 15 residues. CDR3 amino acids: CASSLSGRVSYEQYF. The CDR3 nucleotides read TGCGCCAGCAGCCTAAGCGGGAGGGTCTCCTACGAGCAGTACTTC.

This clone was seen once. V usage is TRBV18 and J usage is TRBJ2-5, with 8 bases lining up with TRBD2. Germline trimming cut 3 bases from V and 1 base from J; bases unmatched to any gene: 4. This CDR3 spans 15 amino acids. Per germline, CDR1 KGHSH and CDR2 LQKENI. The DNA for the CDR3 is TGTGCCAGCTCACCCCGGGAGGGGCCCCAAGAGACCCAGTACTTC. Amino acid sequence: CASSPREGPQETQYF.

The chain carries TRBV7-3 and TRBJ2-2, with 13 bases matching TRBD2. The germline V gene encodes CDR1 SGHTA and CDR2 FQGTGA. The trim removed 5 bases at V and 7 bases at J, leaving 16 bases unmatched. The CDR3 is made up of 19 amino acids. In nucleotides, the CDR3 is TGTGCCAGCAGCACATACGGGACTAGCGGGAAAATGAGGATCGGGGAGCTGTTTTTT. Residues: CASSTYGTSGKMRIGELFF.

Only one count was recorded for this clone. The chain uses TRBV7-2 and TRBJ2-7; TRBD1 matches at 7 bases. The ends lost 2 bases at V and 4 bases at J; junction bases unmatched: 5. The CDR3 totals 14 residues. Per the germline V gene, CDR1 is SGHTA and CDR2 is FQGNSA. The CDR3 reads CASSLRRGQYEQYF. As DNA, the CDR3 is TGTGCCAGCAGCTTAAGAAGGGGGCAGTACGAGCAGTACTTC.

This chain uses TRBV10-2 with TRBJ1-5; a possible D gene is TRBD1 (5 bases). CDR1 is WSHSY and CDR2 is SAAADI in the germline V gene. The CDR3 runs 15 residues. Trimming pared 6 bases from V and 1 base from J, leaving 13 bases between. CDR3 bases: TGCGCCAGCAGGATGCAGGGAGGAAGCAATCAGCCCCAGCATTTT. Translating gives CASRMQGGSNQPQHF.

The CDR3: CASSLTSGNTGELFF. CDR3 DNA sequence: TGTGCCAGCAGTTTGACTAGCGGGAACACCGGGGAGCTGTTTTTT. The chain carries TRBV27 and TRBJ2-2, with 9 positions matching TRBD2. This CDR3 has 15 residues. Germline assignment: CDR1 MNHEY and CDR2 SMNVEV (reference sequence). V shed 3 bases, J shed 1 base, and the junction held 0 bases outside the gene matches.

J is TRBJ2-4 and V is TRBV20-1; 8 nucleotides agree with TRBD1. Germline loops: CDR1 DFQATT, CDR2 SNEGSKA (reference sequence). J was trimmed by 9 bases and V by 2 bases; bases with no gene match: 0. This CDR3 is 11 amino acids long. CDR3 protein: CSARTGGIQYF. The CDR3 DNA reads TGCAGTGCTAGAACAGGGGGCATTCAGTACTTC.

The chain carries TRBV19 and TRBJ1-4; D not resolved. V lost 4 bases and J 6 bases, leaving 18 bases between the germline ends. Germline V gives CDR1 LNHDA, CDR2 SQIVND (reference sequence). The CDR3 totals 16 residues. This chain's CDR3 is CASSTARRGLYEKLFF. As DNA, the CDR3 is TGTGCCAGTAGTACCGCTCGTAGAGGGCTTTATGAAAAACTGTTTTTT.

The rearrangement joins TRBV28 to TRBJ2-3; 8 bases are shared with TRBD2. The CDR3 spans 16 residues. V lost 6 bases and J lost 4; bases outside the gene matches: 12. Germline CDR1 MDHEN, CDR2 SYDVKM. In DNA, the CDR3 is TGTGCCAGCAGCCCCCCGGGTAGCGGGATTGCAGATACGCAGTATTTT. It encodes CASSPPGSGIADTQYF.

The chain has TRBV4-1 and TRBJ2-2, with D perhaps matching TRBD2 (6 bases). The CDR3 contains 14 residues. CDR1 MGHRA and CDR2 YSYEKL come from the germline V gene. V lost 4 bases and J lost 3, with 9 bases in between. In nucleotides, the CDR3 is TGCGCCAGCAGCCCTGCGGGATACACCGGGGAGCTGTTTTTT. As protein: CASSPAGYTGELFF.

The V call is TRBV28, the J call TRBJ1-6; 7 nucleotides agree with TRBD1. Germline V gene lookup returns CDR1 MDHEN and CDR2 SYDVKM. The CDR3 totals 18 residues. Trimming removed 2 bases from V and 1 base from J; junction bases left unmatched: 8. The CDR3 sequence: CASSLTGGGGSYNSPLHF. In DNA form, the CDR3 reads TGTGCCAGCAGTTTAACAGGAGGGGGCGGGTCCTATAATTCACCCCTCCACTTT.

The J gene is TRBJ1-5, the V gene TRBV7-3; perhaps TRBD1 as D (6 bases). V gave up 1 base and J gave up 3 bases, with 16 bases separating them. Looked up from germline, CDR1 is SGHTA and CDR2 is FQGTGA. This CDR3 is built from 17 residues. This CDR3 reads CASSLMREGGINQPQHF. CDR3 DNA: TGTGCCAGCAGCTTAATGAGGGAGGGGGGTATCAATCAGCCCCAGCATTTT.

The V call is TRBV5-1, the J call TRBJ1-1; 7 positions agree with TRBD1. This CDR3 spans 15 amino acids. The trim removed 0 bases at V and 5 bases at J, leaving 7 bases unmatched. The V gene's germline CDR1 is SGHRS and CDR2 YFSETQ. For the CDR3, the DNA is TGCGCCAGCAGCTTGGAAGGGGGCTCGGGGACTGAAGCTTTCTTT. This translates into CASSLEGGSGTEAFF. Full variable domain (rest looked up from reference TRBV5-1 and TRBJ1-1): KAGVTQTPRYLIKTRGQQVTLSCSPISGHRSVSWYQQTPGQGLQFLFEYFSETQRNKGNFPGRFSGRQFSNSRSEMNVSTLELGDSALYLCASSLEGGSGTEAFFGQGTRLTVV.

The chain links TRBV5-4 to TRBJ2-2; TRBD1 might be the D (6 bases). The germline V gene encodes CDR1 SGHNT and CDR2 YYREEE (reference sequence). The germline V and J ends were trimmed by 4 bases and 0 bases, with 10 bases remaining between them. The CDR3 loop spans 15 amino acids. The CDR3 DNA sequence: TGTGCCAGCAGCCGGGACAAGCCGAACACCGGGGAGCTGTTTTTT. As protein: CASSRDKPNTGELFF.

A single count supports this clone. V gene TRBV29-1 combines with J gene TRBJ2-5; possible D gene TRBD2, 5 bases. V dropped 6 bases and J dropped 5 bases, with 16 bases sitting between them. Germline lookup yields CDR1 SQVTM and CDR2 ANQGSEA. The CDR3 runs to 13 residues. For the CDR3, the DNA is TGCAGCGTCTCTCATATGGGCGGGGAGACCCAGTACTTC. It yields the protein CSVSHMGGETQYF.

The chain joins TRBV20-1 to TRBJ2-7; maybe TRBD2 (5 bases). Germline V gene data show CDR1 as DFQATT and CDR2 as SNEGSKA (reference sequence). The CDR3 covers 13 residues. V gave up 3 bases and J gave up 3 bases, with 12 bases separating them. CDR3 nucleotide sequence: TGCAGTGCTAGTCCCCCCGGGATCTACGAGCAGTACGTC. Protein product: CSASPPGIYEQYV.

The chain uses TRBV14 and TRBJ2-3, with 11 positions matching TRBD2. V was clipped by 1 base and J by 1 base; unmatched bases: 7. This CDR3 region has 18 residues. The germline CDR1 and CDR2 sequences are SGHDN and FVKESK. CDR3 nucleotides: TGTGCCAGCAGCCAAGTGCTAGCGGGGGGCTCTCGCACAGATACGCAGTATTTT. This translates into CASSQVLAGGSRTDTQYF.